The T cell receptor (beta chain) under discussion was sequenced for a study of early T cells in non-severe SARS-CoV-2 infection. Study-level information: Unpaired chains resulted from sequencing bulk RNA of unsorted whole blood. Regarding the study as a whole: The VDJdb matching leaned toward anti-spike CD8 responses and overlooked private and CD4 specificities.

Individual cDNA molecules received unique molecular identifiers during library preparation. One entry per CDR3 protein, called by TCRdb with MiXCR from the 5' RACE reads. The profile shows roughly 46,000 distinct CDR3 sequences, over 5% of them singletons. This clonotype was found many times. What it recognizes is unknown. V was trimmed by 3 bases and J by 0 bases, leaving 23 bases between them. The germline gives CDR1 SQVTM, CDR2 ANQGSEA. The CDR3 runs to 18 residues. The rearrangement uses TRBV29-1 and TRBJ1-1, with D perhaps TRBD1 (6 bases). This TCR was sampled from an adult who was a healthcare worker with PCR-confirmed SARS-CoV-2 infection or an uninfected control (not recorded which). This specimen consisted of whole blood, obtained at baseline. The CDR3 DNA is TGCAGCGTTGAGTTACAGGGTGGGGGTTTTGATCTGAACACTGAAGCTTTCTTT. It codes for CSVELQGGGFDLNTEAFF.